The 24 T cell receptor beta chains listed next were all sequenced from one sample in a study of shared clonotypes between healthy human individuals. Sequencing was performed with immunoSEQ multiplex PCR; in TCRdb, only in-frame clones are kept and a portion is missing. The table shows about 2.4 million clones, with more than 90% occurring only once. Material for sequencing was naive CD4+ T cells sorted from blood. Subset meaning: CD45RA+ positively selected. Receptors were obtained from a young man in good health.

The chain joins TRBV7-3 to TRBJ2-2, with D possibly matching TRBD1 (6 bases). V shed 9 bases and J shed 3 bases, with 14 bases lying between them. Germline V lookup: CDR1 SGHTA, CDR2 FQGTGA. The CDR3 consists of 14 residues. CDR3 nucleotides: TGTGCCAGTAGAGGGGGTTCGCACACCGGGGAGCTGTTTTTT. Translated: CASRGGSHTGELFF.

The chain is built from TRBV14 and TRBJ1-6, with TRBD1 as a possible D gene (5 bases). CDR1 is SGHDN, CDR2 FVKESK, per germline. The CDR3 is made up of 15 amino acids. Trimming removed 1 base at V and 9 bases at J, with 13 bases between. The CDR3 protein is CASSQVRGKASPLHF. The CDR3 DNA is TGTGCCAGCAGCCAAGTGCGGGGGAAAGCTTCACCCCTCCACTTT.

The genes are TRBV29-1 and TRBJ1-2, with a weak D call TRBD1 (5 bases). Looked up from germline, CDR1 is SQVTM and CDR2 is ANQGSEA. Trimming removed 1 base from V and 3 bases from J, with 9 bases in between. This CDR3 region has 13 residues. The CDR3 here is CSVEAQGDYGYTF. The CDR3 region has the DNA TGCAGCGTTGAAGCCCAAGGGGACTATGGCTACACCTTC.

V gene TRBV5-1 combines with J gene TRBJ2-3; 12 positions agree with TRBD2. CDR1 and CDR2 (germline): SGHRS, YFSETQ. CDR3 length equals 16 residues. J gave up 3 bases and V 4 bases, and 6 bases lay outside the gene matches. CDR3 residues: CASSLTGLAGTDTQYF. As DNA, the CDR3 is TGCGCCAGCAGCCTTACCGGACTAGCGGGGACAGATACGCAGTATTTT.

Only one count was recorded for this clone. Other DNA sequences from this sample encode an identical CDR3 as well. This chain links TRBV28 with TRBJ2-7; 10 bases fit TRBD1. The junction had 5 bases not matched to a gene; V was cut back by 4 bases and J by 2 bases. The germline gives CDR1 MDHEN, CDR2 SYDVKM. The CDR3 contains 15 residues. The CDR3 coding sequence is TGTGCCAGCAGTTCAACCGGGACAGGGGCCTACGAGCAGTACTTC. It is translated as CASSSTGTGAYEQYF.

J is TRBJ2-6 and V is TRBV7-2, with D hard to call. CDR1 SGHTA and CDR2 FQGNSA come from the germline V gene. V shed 5 bases and J shed 0 bases, with 14 bases lying between them. The CDR3 loop spans 17 amino acids. CDR3 region: CASSNRSPPSGANVLTF. CDR3 bases: TGTGCCAGCAGCAACCGGTCGCCACCCTCTGGGGCCAACGTCCTGACTTTC.

The genes are TRBV15 and TRBJ1-2; D uncertain. The germline CDR1 and CDR2 sequences are LNHNV and YYDKDF (reference sequence). V was trimmed by 0 bases and J by 0 bases, leaving 5 bases between them. The CDR3 is made up of 14 amino acids. The CDR3 DNA is TGTGCCACCAGCAGAGAGAACGCTAACTATGGCTACACCTTC. Its translation is CATSRENANYGYTF.

This chain connects TRBV19 to TRBJ1-2; the match to TRBD1 covers 8 bases. The J segment lost 4 bases and the V segment lost 3 bases, leaving 7 bases of the junction unmatched. The germline V gene has CDR1 LNHDA and CDR2 SQIVND (reference sequence). The CDR3 covers 15 residues. CDR3 protein: CASSIKPGQVYGYTF. The DNA for the CDR3 is TGTGCCAGTAGTATTAAACCGGGACAGGTCTATGGCTACACCTTC. The full variable domain, its missing parts supplied by reference TRBV19 and TRBJ1-2, is DGGITQSPKYLFRKEGQNVTLSCEQNLNHDAMYWYRQDPGQGLRLIYYSQIVNDFQKGDIAEGYSVSREKKESFPLTVTSAQKNPTAFYLCASSIKPGQVYGYTFGSGTRLTVV.

This clone was picked up one time. CDR3 sequence reads: CASSQGGAEPYYGYTF. Written as DNA, the CDR3 is TGTGCCAGCAGCCAGGGGGGGGCCGAGCCCTACTATGGCTACACCTTC. The chain is built from TRBV5-4 and TRBJ1-2; 7 nucleotides match TRBD1. This CDR3 spans 16 amino acids. The V gene's germline CDR1 is SGHNT and CDR2 YYREEE (reference sequence). V lost 4 bases and J lost 3; bases outside the gene matches: 12.

This clone was recorded only once. The chain has TRBV13 and TRBJ2-1; D is ambiguous. Trimming took 5 bases from V and 7 from J, leaving 12 bases between them. Germline CDR1 and CDR2: PRHDT and FYEKMQ (reference sequence). The CDR3 spans 13 residues. CDR3 in DNA: TGTGCCAGCAGCCCCGAAAACGTGAATGAGCAGTTCTTC. This encodes CASSPENVNEQFF.

J is TRBJ2-7 and V is TRBV21-1. TRBV21-1 is noted as a pseudogene. This CDR3 is 14 amino acids long. CDR3 region: CASSEKTRTHEQYF. CDR3 bases: TGTGCCAGCAGCGAGAAAACCCGGACCCACGAGCAGTACTTC.

The chain uses TRBV5-1 and TRBJ2-7, with TRBD1 identical over 11 bases. The CDR3 consists of 16 residues. V shed 0 bases and J 6 bases; nucleotides not matched to a gene: 8. In germline, CDR1 is SGHRS, CDR2 YFSETQ. The CDR3 loop is CASSLAPPGQGGEQYF. CDR3 bases: TGCGCCAGCAGCTTGGCACCTCCGGGACAGGGGGGCGAGCAGTACTTC.

This clone was detected once. Here the CDR3 reads CASSPGQGEADTQYF. DNA for the CDR3: TGTGCCAGCTCACCTGGGCAGGGCGAGGCAGATACGCAGTATTTT. The chain has TRBV18 and TRBJ2-3, with D perhaps TRBD1 (5 bases). The CDR3 sequence is 15 residues long. V was shortened by 3 bases and J by 4 bases, with 14 bases between the two germline ends. Germline-derived CDR1 and CDR2 are KGHSH and LQKENI. The variable domain in full, completed from reference TRBV18 and TRBJ2-3, reads NAGVMQNPRHLVRRRGQEARLRCSPMKGHSHVYWYRQLPEEGLKFMVYLQKENIIDESGMPKERFSAEFPKEGPSILRIQQVVRGDSAAYFCASSPGQGEADTQYFGPGTRLTVL.

The genes are TRBV19 and TRBJ2-5; 8 bases line up with TRBD2. Germline V lookup: CDR1 LNHDA, CDR2 SQIVND (reference sequence). J was trimmed by 5 bases and V by 3 bases; bases with no gene match: 5. CDR3 length equals 14 residues. The CDR3 spells CASSMAGGAETQYF. CDR3 nucleotides: TGTGCCAGTAGTATGGCGGGGGGCGCCGAGACCCAGTACTTC.

V is TRBV5-5 and J is TRBJ1-4; 8 nucleotides line up with TRBD1. V gave up 5 bases and J gave up 0 bases; unmatched junction bases: 3. The CDR3 runs 15 residues. In germline, CDR1 is SGHKS, CDR2 YYEKEE (reference sequence). CDR3 nucleotide sequence: TGTGCCAGCAGACCGACAGGGGCAACTAATGAAAAACTGTTTTTT. Its protein is CASRPTGATNEKLFF.

The chain joins TRBV5-4 to TRBJ2-6, with 7 nucleotides matching TRBD2. CDR3 size: 17 residues. With 4 bases clipped from V and 0 bases from J, the junction kept 7 bases outside the gene matches. CDR1 SGHNT and CDR2 YYREEE come from the germline V gene (reference sequence). CDR3 bases: TGTGCCAGCAGCCTGGGGGGGGGTGGCTCTGGGGCCAACGTCCTGACTTTC. Translation gives CASSLGGGGSGANVLTF.

V is TRBV2 and J is TRBJ2-3; D call uncertain. Germline V gene data show CDR1 as SNHLY and CDR2 as FYNNEI. The CDR3 spans 15 residues. Trimming took off 4 bases at V and 3 bases at J, with 14 bases between the two ends. The chain's CDR3 is CASSARVTGTDTQYF. The DNA for the CDR3 is TGTGCCAGCAGTGCCCGGGTGACCGGGACAGATACGCAGTATTTT.

This rearrangement joins TRBV7-8 to TRBJ2-1; D gene ambiguous. This CDR3 is built from 14 residues. Trimming stripped 0 bases from V and 4 bases from J, with 7 bases between. The germline V gene encodes CDR1 SGHVS and CDR2 FQNEAQ. The CDR3 reads CASSLAGQYNEQFF. The DNA of the CDR3 is TGTGCCAGCAGCTTAGCCGGCCAGTACAATGAGCAGTTCTTC.

The J gene is TRBJ2-1, the V gene TRBV2; 9 bases agree with TRBD1. This CDR3 region has 15 residues. V was clipped by 2 bases and J by 6 bases; unmatched bases: 5. The germline CDR1 and CDR2 sequences are SNHLY and FYNNEI. CDR3 in amino acids: CASSESGQGFNEQFF. CDR3 DNA sequence: TGTGCCAGCAGTGAATCTGGACAGGGGTTCAATGAGCAGTTCTTC.

Comments on this clone: Other DNA sequences from this sample encode an identical CDR3 as well. The rearrangement joins TRBV11-2 to TRBJ2-7; 8 bases fit TRBD1. The CDR3 has 15 residues. Germline V gene lookup returns CDR1 SGHAT and CDR2 FQNNGV. The V and J ends lost 5 bases and 1 base, in that order; junction bases with no gene match: 7. This CDR3 is CASSPRDRSSYEQYF. The CDR3 coding sequence is TGTGCCAGCAGCCCCCGGGACAGGTCTTCCTACGAGCAGTACTTC.

This clone was detected only once. The rearrangement joins TRBV30 to TRBJ1-6; D gene unclear. This CDR3 has 16 amino acids. V lost 3 bases and J lost 3, with 15 bases in between. Germline values: CDR1 GTSNPN, CDR2 SVGIG (reference sequence). The CDR3 spells CAWRRNGTVYNSPLHF. The CDR3 nucleotides read TGTGCCTGGAGGAGGAACGGCACAGTCTATAATTCACCCCTCCACTTT.

The chain uses TRBV25-1 and TRBJ2-5; tentatively, D is TRBD1 (5 bases). Trimming removed 3 bases from V and 1 base from J, with 9 bases in between. The length of the CDR3 is 14 residues. The germline V gene has CDR1 MGHDK and CDR2 SYGVNS. The CDR3 region is CASSEGQIQETQYF. In DNA form, the CDR3 reads TGTGCCAGCAGTGAGGGGCAGATCCAAGAGACCCAGTACTTC.

This chain links TRBV9 with TRBJ1-5; 7 bases map to TRBD1. The CDR3 covers 15 residues. V lost 4 bases, J lost 0 bases, and 4 bases stayed unmatched. Germline-derived CDR1 and CDR2 are SGDLS and YYNGEE. DNA for the CDR3: TGTGCCAGCAGCAGGACAGGTTCTAGCAATCAGCCCCAGCATTTT. Encoded protein: CASSRTGSSNQPQHF.

J is TRBJ2-7 and V is TRBV6-1; D may be TRBD2 (6 bases). From germline, CDR1 is MNHNS and CDR2 SASEGT. The CDR3 contains 15 residues. With 3 bases removed from V and 2 bases from J, the gap between germline ends came to 14 bases. The CDR3 is CASSDQGGIAYEQYF. CDR3 sequence (DNA): TGTGCCAGCAGTGATCAGGGAGGTATAGCCTACGAGCAGTACTTC.